One and the same sample provided the 29 T cell receptor beta chains below, sequenced in a study of radiotherapy plus CTLA-4 blockade in lung cancer. Clones were sequenced by immunoSEQ multiplex PCR, and TCRdb holds only the in-frame ones, with some missing. The sample contains about 100,000 clones, roughly 80% of which appear only once. The material sequenced was peripheral blood, taken from a patient treated with radiotherapy plus ipilimumab. The receptors were sampled from a human donor with non-small cell lung cancer who had stable disease on radiotherapy plus ipilimumab.

This clone was found a few times. The chain joins TRBV15 to TRBJ1-3; tentative D call: TRBD1 (5 bases). CDR1 is LNHNV, CDR2 YYDKDF, per germline (reference sequence). This CDR3 comprises 13 residues. V lost 5 bases and J lost 3, with 8 bases in between. The DNA of the CDR3 is TGTGCCACCAGCTGGGGGAATGGAAACACCATATATTTT. Amino acids: CATSWGNGNTIYF. Full variable domain (missing parts from reference TRBV15 and TRBJ1-3): DAMVIQNPRYQVTQFGKPVTLSCSQTLNHNVMYWYQQKSSQAPKLLFHYYDKDFNNEADTPDNFQSRRPNTSFCFLDIRSPGLGDTAMYLCATSWGNGNTIYFGEGSWLTVV.

This clone came up once. The chain uses TRBV6-1 and TRBJ1-5, with D possibly being TRBD1 (5 bases). The CDR3 totals 17 residues. From germline, CDR1 is MNHNS and CDR2 SASEGT. V lost 3 bases and J 3 bases, leaving 18 bases between the germline ends. CDR3: CASSESVGRISNQPQHF. The CDR3 DNA follows: TGTGCCAGCAGTGAGTCCGTGGGGCGAATTTCCAATCAGCCCCAGCATTTT.

This chain uses TRBV7-2 with TRBJ2-1; D remains ambiguous. Germline assignment: CDR1 SGHTA and CDR2 FQGNSA. The germline V and J ends were trimmed by 5 bases and 4 bases, with 9 bases remaining between them. This CDR3 spans 13 amino acids. The CDR3 DNA reads as TGTGCCAGCAGCCAACAGAAATACAATGAGCAGTTCTTC. Translation gives CASSQQKYNEQFF.

The V call is TRBV11-2, the J call TRBJ2-7; 9 bases agree with TRBD1. V dropped 3 bases and J dropped 7; count of bases not matched to a gene: 4. The CDR3 runs 13 residues. From germline, CDR1 is SGHAT and CDR2 FQNNGV. The CDR3 nucleotides read TGTGCCAGCAGCTTGGCCGGGACAGGGGAGCAGTACTTC. This gives the protein CASSLAGTGEQYF.

The V and J genes are TRBV30 and TRBJ2-2, with TRBD2 matching over 8 bases. The CDR3 is made up of 18 amino acids. The germline gives CDR1 GTSNPN, CDR2 SVGIG (reference sequence). J gave up 3 bases and V 1 base, and 13 bases lay outside the gene matches. CDR3 nucleotides: TGTGCCTGGAGTGGGGAAAGAGGAGTAGCGGGGTACACCGGGGAGCTGTTTTTT. Translating gives CAWSGERGVAGYTGELFF.

The rearrangement links TRBV6-1 to TRBJ2-2; 14 bases are shared with TRBD2. Germline V gene sequence: CDR1 MNHNS, CDR2 SASEGT. V shed 9 bases, J shed 7 bases, and the junction held 4 bases outside the gene matches. The CDR3 loop spans 14 amino acids. CDR3 sequence reads: CARGLAGEGGELFF. DNA for the CDR3: TGTGCCAGGGGACTAGCGGGAGAGGGCGGGGAGCTGTTTTTT.

The rearrangement joins TRBV5-1 to TRBJ1-6; D may be TRBD1 (5 bases). CDR1 and CDR2 (germline): SGHRS, YFSETQ. With 0 bases removed from V and 5 bases from J, the gap between germline ends came to 12 bases. The CDR3 is 16 residues long. The CDR3, as DNA: TGCGCCAGCAGCTTGGGACAGAGCAATAATAATTCACCCCTCCACTTT. This gives the protein CASSLGQSNNNSPLHF.

The chain couples TRBV28 to TRBJ2-5; 7 nucleotides line up with TRBD2. This CDR3 spans 16 amino acids. V gave up 6 bases and J gave up 3 bases; unmatched junction bases: 13. Looked up from germline, CDR1 is MDHEN and CDR2 is SYDVKM. In DNA, the CDR3 is TGTGCCAGCAGAGGGGCGGGAGCCGGTCGCGAAGAGACCCAGTACTTC. Amino acids: CASRGAGAGREETQYF.

CDR3 sequence: CASSPATGNEKLFF. CDR3 in DNA: TGTGCCAGCAGCCCCGCGACAGGGAATGAAAAACTGTTTTTT. The chain joins TRBV13 to TRBJ1-4, with TRBD1 matching 7 bases. This CDR3 spans 14 amino acids. CDR1 is PRHDT and CDR2 is FYEKMQ in the germline V gene (reference sequence). V shed 5 bases and J 5 bases; nucleotides not matched to a gene: 5.

The chain uses TRBV9 and TRBJ2-3; TRBD2 is a possible D gene (5 bases). This CDR3 spans 17 amino acids. The germline CDR1 and CDR2 sequences are SGDLS and YYNGEE. V gave up 0 bases and J gave up 2 bases, with 16 bases separating them. The DNA of the CDR3 is TGTGCCAGCAGCGTAGTTCAAACGGGGATAGACACAGATACGCAGTATTTT. This sequence encodes CASSVVQTGIDTDTQYF.

The chain joins TRBV11-2 to TRBJ2-1; a possible D gene is TRBD1 (5 bases). Germline values: CDR1 SGHAT, CDR2 FQNNGV. The CDR3 has 13 amino acids. V lost 5 bases, J lost 9 bases, and 14 bases lay in between. CDR3 sequence (DNA): TGTGCCAGCAGCCCTGGACAATTAGGTGAGCAGTTCTTC. Protein sequence: CASSPGQLGEQFF.

V usage is TRBV10-3 and J usage is TRBJ2-1; 8 positions match TRBD1. Trimming removed 6 bases from V and 6 bases from J; junction bases left unmatched: 7. Germline V CDR1 and CDR2: ENHRY, SYGVKD. The CDR3 contains 14 residues. The CDR3 DNA reads TGTGCCATCAGCGGAGGGACAGGTGGCAATGAGCAGTTCTTC. Protein: CAISGGTGGNEQFF.

The chain employs TRBV28 and TRBJ2-7; 8 bases map to TRBD1. After removal of 3 bases from V and 6 bases from J, the junction contained 4 bases not matched to a gene. The CDR3 runs to 13 residues. Germline values: CDR1 MDHEN, CDR2 SYDVKM. The CDR3 loop reads CASSFGGQAEQYF. DNA for the CDR3: TGTGCCAGCAGTTTTGGGGGACAGGCCGAGCAGTACTTC.

The chain couples TRBV6-5 to TRBJ1-3, with a possible D match to TRBD1 (6 bases). CDR1 and CDR2 (germline): MNHEY, SVGAGI. The length of the CDR3 is 16 residues. Trimming took 0 bases from V and 3 from J, leaving 12 bases between them. The CDR3 DNA is TGTGCCAGCAGTTACTCGCAACAGGGACATGGAAACACCATATATTTT. Translation gives CASSYSQQGHGNTIYF.

This chain joins TRBV5-6 and TRBJ2-5; weak D call: TRBD1 (6 bases). V was shortened by 0 bases and J by 0 bases, with 9 bases between the two germline ends. CDR1 SGHDT and CDR2 YYEEEE come from the germline V gene. The CDR3 covers 15 residues. In nucleotides, the CDR3 is TGTGCCAGCAGCTTGGCAGGGGTCAACCAAGAGACCCAGTACTTC. As protein: CASSLAGVNQETQYF. Variable domain in full (rest from reference TRBV5-6 and TRBJ2-5): DAGVTQSPTHLIKTRGQQVTLRCSPKSGHDTVSWYQQALGQGPQFIFQYYEEEERQRGNFPDRFSGHQFPNYSSELNVNALLLGDSALYLCASSLAGVNQETQYFGPGTRLLVL.

The chain links TRBV19 to TRBJ1-2; no definite D call. The germline V gene encodes CDR1 LNHDA and CDR2 SQIVND (reference sequence). The V gene lost 5 bases and the J gene lost 3 bases, with 7 bases spanning the gap. This CDR3 spans 12 amino acids. Here the CDR3 reads CASSQSDYGYTF. CDR3 in DNA: TGTGCCAGTAGTCAGTCAGACTATGGCTACACCTTC.

The V and J genes are TRBV19 and TRBJ1-2; no reliable D call. Germline CDR1 is LNHDA and CDR2 is SQIVND (reference sequence). Trimming removed 4 bases at V and 0 bases at J, with 9 bases between. The CDR3 is made up of 14 amino acids. The DNA of the CDR3 is TGTGCCAGTAGTACTCGGGGAGCTAACTATGGCTACACCTTC. Translation: CASSTRGANYGYTF.

The chain is built from TRBV2 and TRBJ2-1; D is unclear. Germline V gives CDR1 SNHLY, CDR2 FYNNEI. Trimming removed 3 bases from V and 4 bases from J, with 7 bases in between. The CDR3 has 13 residues. CDR3 residues: CASSEWQYNEQFF. The DNA of the CDR3 is TGTGCCAGCAGTGAGTGGCAGTACAATGAGCAGTTCTTC.

This chain connects TRBV7-3 to TRBJ1-2, with TRBD1 identical over 10 bases. CDR1 and CDR2 (germline): SGHTA, FQGTGA. V lost 4 bases, J lost 4 bases, and 3 bases stayed unmatched. The CDR3 is made up of 14 amino acids. CDR3 loop: CASSSGTGVYGYTF. CDR3 DNA: TGTGCCAGCAGCTCCGGGACAGGGGTCTATGGCTACACCTTC.

The chain joins TRBV14 to TRBJ2-2, with 9 bases matching TRBD1. Germline assignment: CDR1 SGHDN and CDR2 FVKESK. The CDR3 is made up of 17 amino acids. J was trimmed by 6 bases and V by 0 bases; bases with no gene match: 8. CDR3 bases: TGTGCCAGCAGCCAAGATACTACCTACAGGGGGCCCGGGGAGCTGTTTTTT. Its translation: CASSQDTTYRGPGELFF.

The chain carries TRBV5-5 and TRBJ1-2, with 10 bases identical to TRBD1. Germline CDR1 and CDR2: SGHKS and YYEKEE (reference sequence). This CDR3 comprises 14 residues. Trimming at V came to 4 bases and at J to 3 bases, leaving 3 bases not matched to a gene. CDR3: CASSRGTGDYGYTF. Here the CDR3 DNA reads TGTGCCAGCAGCCGCGGGACAGGGGACTATGGCTACACCTTC. The full variable domain, with the rest looked up from reference TRBV5-5 and TRBJ1-2, is DAGVTQSPTHLIKTRGQQVTLRCSPISGHKSVSWYQQVLGQGPQFIFQYYEKEERGRGNFPDRFSARQFPNYSSELNVNALLLGDSALYLCASSRGTGDYGYTFGSGTRLTVV.

The genes are TRBV30 and TRBJ2-1; tentative D call: TRBD1 (5 bases). Trimming took off 8 bases at V and 0 bases at J, with 17 bases between the two ends. The length of the CDR3 is 15 residues. Germline V lookup: CDR1 GTSNPN, CDR2 SVGIG (reference sequence). The CDR3 loop reads CASASARDSYNEQFF. The CDR3 DNA sequence: TGTGCCAGCGCCTCGGCCAGGGACTCCTACAATGAGCAGTTCTTC.

The gene calls are TRBV5-1 and TRBJ2-7; TRBD1 matches 8 bases. Germline V gene lookup returns CDR1 SGHRS and CDR2 YFSETQ. This CDR3 has 14 residues. V lost 4 bases, J lost 2 bases, and 5 bases stayed unmatched. CDR3 sequence reads: CASSPTGEPYEQYF. CDR3 bases: TGCGCCAGCAGCCCGACAGGGGAGCCCTACGAGCAGTACTTC.

The J gene is TRBJ2-7, the V gene TRBV7-6; 11 bases are a match to TRBD1. The V segment lost 5 bases and the J segment 3 bases; nucleotides outside the gene matches: 6. Looked up from germline, CDR1 is SGHVS and CDR2 is FNYEAQ. This CDR3 is built from 15 residues. CDR3 sequence (DNA): TGTGCCAGCAGCGTAGGGGGGACAGGGGGCTACGAGCAGTACTTC. Its translation: CASSVGGTGGYEQYF.

V and J are TRBV29-1 and TRBJ1-3; 11 bases are shared with TRBD1. V lost 6 bases to trimming and J lost 1 base; unmatched junction nucleotides: 8. The length of the CDR3 is 16 residues. Germline V gene data show CDR1 as SQVTM and CDR2 as ANQGSEA. CDR3 nucleotide sequence: TGCAGCGTACGGACAGGGGGCGGATTATCTGGAAACACCATATATTTT. Translating it yields CSVRTGGGLSGNTIYF.

The CDR3 region is CASSLEPRTGELFF. DNA for the CDR3: TGTGCCAGCAGCTTAGAACCGCGCACCGGGGAGCTGTTTTTT. This chain uses TRBV7-3 with TRBJ2-2; D gene ambiguous. Germline-derived CDR1 and CDR2 are SGHTA and FQGTGA. Trimming shortened V by 2 bases and J by 4 bases, and 8 bases separated the two germline ends. The CDR3 is 14 amino acids.

The rearrangement links TRBV6-1 to TRBJ1-2; a weak D match, TRBD1 (6 bases). Germline-derived CDR1 and CDR2 are MNHNS and SASEGT. V shed 1 base and J shed 2 bases, with 11 bases lying between them. CDR3 length: 15 amino acids. As DNA, the CDR3 is TGTGCCAGCAGTGAAGTGGGACAAATGAACTATGGCTACACCTTC. The encoded protein is CASSEVGQMNYGYTF.

CDR3 residues: CASLRQGSSYNSPLHF. CDR3 sequence (DNA): TGTGCCAGTCTTAGGCAGGGTAGTTCCTATAATTCACCCCTCCACTTT. The rearrangement links TRBV28 to TRBJ1-6; maybe TRBD1 (5 bases). This CDR3 is built from 16 residues. Germline V gene sequence: CDR1 MDHEN, CDR2 SYDVKM. V was trimmed by 9 bases and J by 1 base, leaving 16 bases between them.

V gene TRBV2 combines with J gene TRBJ2-7, with 7 positions matching TRBD1. Germline assignment: CDR1 SNHLY and CDR2 FYNNEI. This CDR3 region has 13 residues. After removal of 4 bases from V and 4 bases from J, the junction contained 4 bases not matched to a gene. The CDR3 reads CASSVGRGYEQYF. Here the CDR3 DNA reads TGTGCCAGCAGTGTCGGCAGGGGGTACGAGCAGTACTTC.